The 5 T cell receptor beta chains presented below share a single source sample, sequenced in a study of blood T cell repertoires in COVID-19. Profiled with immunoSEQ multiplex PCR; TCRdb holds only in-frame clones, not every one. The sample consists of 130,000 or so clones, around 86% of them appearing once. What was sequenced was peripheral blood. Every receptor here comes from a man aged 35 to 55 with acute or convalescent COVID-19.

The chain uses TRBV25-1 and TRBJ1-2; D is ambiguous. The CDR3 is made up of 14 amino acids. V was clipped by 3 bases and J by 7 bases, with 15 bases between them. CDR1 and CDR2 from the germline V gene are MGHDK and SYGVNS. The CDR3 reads CASSDPGREVGYTF. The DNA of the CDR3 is TGTGCCAGCAGTGATCCGGGGAGGGAGGTTGGCTACACCTTC.

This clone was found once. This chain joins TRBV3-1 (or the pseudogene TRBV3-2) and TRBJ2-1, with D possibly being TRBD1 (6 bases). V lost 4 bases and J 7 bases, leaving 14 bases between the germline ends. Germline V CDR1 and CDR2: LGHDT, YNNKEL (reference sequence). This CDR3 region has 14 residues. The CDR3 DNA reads TGTGCCAGCAGCCGGACTGCAGGGGAGAATGAGCAGTTCTTC. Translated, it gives CASSRTAGENEQFF.

CDR3 residues: CASSLNRGNEQFF. The CDR3 nucleotides are TGTGCCAGCAGCTTAAACAGGGGTAATGAGCAGTTCTTC. This chain uses TRBV7-3 with TRBJ2-1, with 7 nucleotides matching TRBD1. V shed 1 base, J shed 7 bases, and the junction held 1 base outside the gene matches. CDR3 length: 13 residues. The germline V gene has CDR1 SGHTA and CDR2 FQGTGA.

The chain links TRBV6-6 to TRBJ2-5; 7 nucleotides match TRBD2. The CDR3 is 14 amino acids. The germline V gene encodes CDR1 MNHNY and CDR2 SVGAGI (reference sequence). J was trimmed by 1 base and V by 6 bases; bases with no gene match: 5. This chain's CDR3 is CASSRGLVQETQYF. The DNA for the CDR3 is TGTGCCAGCAGCCGAGGACTAGTCCAAGAGACCCAGTACTTC.

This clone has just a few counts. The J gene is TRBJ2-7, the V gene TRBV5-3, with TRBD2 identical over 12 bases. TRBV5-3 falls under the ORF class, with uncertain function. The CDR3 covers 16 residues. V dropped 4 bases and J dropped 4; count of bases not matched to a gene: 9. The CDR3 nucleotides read TGTGCCAGAAGCCGGCCACGGACTAGCGGGAAGTACGAGCAGTACTTC. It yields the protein CARSRPRTSGKYEQYF.